The text below deals with one T cell receptor beta chain. As yet, its antigen is unknown. This sample stems from a study of T-cell memory formation after mild COVID-19. Study-level information: Most TCR clusters belonged to a single donor. Broader study findings: Clones that contracted from day 15 to 85 were balanced CD4/CD8, while later expanders leaned CD4+. Largely, contracting CD4+ clones fell within CM and EM, and contracting CD8+ clones within EMRA.

This CDR3 has 15 amino acids. The V end was cut by 4 bases, the J end by 0 bases, with 13 bases between. Germline V gene lookup returns CDR1 SGDLS and CDR2 YYNGEE. 5'RACE, which relied on constant-segment primers, yielded TCR alpha and TCR beta cDNA libraries carrying sample barcodes and UMIs. Via MiXCR, TCRdb re-called the 5' RACE reads, giving one row per CDR3 protein. The data contain around 300,000 distinct CDR3 sequences, about 13% of them singletons. The source is a man aged 18-30 years who had mild COVID-19 (a few samples of this study predate the infection). Cell type and time point are not known. V and J are TRBV9 and TRBJ1-1; D unclear. Source material: PBMCs or a T cell subset sorted from them (not recorded which). CDR3 in amino acids: CASSPRTVMNTEAFF. As DNA, the CDR3 is TGTGCCAGCAGCCCCAGGACGGTAATGAACACTGAAGCTTTCTTT.